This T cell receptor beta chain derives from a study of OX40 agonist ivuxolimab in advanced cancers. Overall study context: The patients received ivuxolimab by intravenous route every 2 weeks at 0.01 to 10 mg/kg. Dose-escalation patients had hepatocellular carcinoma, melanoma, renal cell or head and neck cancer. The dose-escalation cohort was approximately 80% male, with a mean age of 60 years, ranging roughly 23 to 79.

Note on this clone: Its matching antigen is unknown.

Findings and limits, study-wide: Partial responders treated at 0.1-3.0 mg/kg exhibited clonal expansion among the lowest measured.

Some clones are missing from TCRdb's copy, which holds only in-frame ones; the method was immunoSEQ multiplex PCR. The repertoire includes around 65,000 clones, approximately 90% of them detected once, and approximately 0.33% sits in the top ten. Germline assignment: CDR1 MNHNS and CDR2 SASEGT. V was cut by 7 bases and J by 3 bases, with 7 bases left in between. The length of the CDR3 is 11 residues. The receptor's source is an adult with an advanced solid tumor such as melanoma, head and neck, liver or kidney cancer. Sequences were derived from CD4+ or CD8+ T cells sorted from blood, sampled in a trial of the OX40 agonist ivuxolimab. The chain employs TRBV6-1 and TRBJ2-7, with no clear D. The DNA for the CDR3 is TGTGCCAGCACCGGATTCTACGAGCAGTACTTC. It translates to CASTGFYEQYF.